Listed below are T cell receptor beta chains from one sample, sequenced in a study of cytomegalovirus exposure and HLA in healthy donors. TCRdb's copy holds only in-frame clones and misses some; the assay was immunoSEQ multiplex PCR. The data show about 130,000 clones, less than 80% seen once. The sequenced material came from PBMCs. The receptor set was obtained from a man aged 40-55 years in good health and CMV-seropositive. Both conserved end residues are part of each CDR3. A D gene is named only where the DNA matches it firmly. Clone sizes are given selectively: once, few, many, or a class where the clone is expanded.

V,J,D,size,CDR3,DNA
TRBV29-1,TRBJ2-6,.,.,CSVRDSNSGANVLTF,TGCAGCGTTCGGGACTCCAACTCTGGGGCCAACGTCCTGACTTTC
TRBV10-2,TRBJ2-3,.,few,CASSRQASTDTQYF,TGCGCCAGCTCCAGGCAGGCCAGCACAGATACGCAGTATTTT
TRBV7-9,TRBJ1-1,.,.,CASKDNSFTEAFF,TGTGCCAGCAAAGACAACTCCTTCACTGAAGCTTTCTTT
TRBV19,TRBJ2-1,TRBD1,.,CASRRTGSTYNEQFF,TGTGCCAGTAGGCGGACAGGTTCGACCTACAATGAGCAGTTCTTC
TRBV7-9,TRBJ2-3,.,few,CASSLRRDTQYF,TGTGCCAGCAGCTTACGCAGAGATACGCAGTATTTT
TRBV7-7,TRBJ2-7,TRBD1,.,CASSPSRDRVGEQYF,TGTGCTAGCAGCCCGTCCCGGGACAGGGTGGGGGAGCAGTACTTC
TRBV7-2,TRBJ1-1,.,.,CASSFKTKTEAFF,TGTGCCAGCAGCTTCAAAACAAAAACTGAAGCTTTCTTT
TRBV18,TRBJ1-2,.,.,CASSPSVQGFYGYTF,TGTGCCAGCTCACCCTCCGTGCAGGGCTTTTATGGCTACACCTTC
TRBV9,TRBJ2-5,TRBD2,.,CASSVGGEGSLAQYF,TGTGCCAGCAGCGTAGGTGGGGAGGGGAGCCTAGCCCAGTACTTC
TRBV27,TRBJ2-3,.,.,CASSHRQATSTDTQYF,TGTGCCAGCAGCCATAGACAGGCCACTAGCACAGATACGCAGTATTTT
TRBV5-1,TRBJ2-6,.,.,CASSLAPPLATGANVLTF,TGCGCCAGCAGCCTAGCGCCCCCTCTAGCAACTGGGGCCAACGTCCTGACTTTC
TRBV5-1,TRBJ2-7,.,.,CASSTTGKSEQYF,TGCGCCAGCAGCACCACAGGGAAATCCGAGCAGTACTTC
TRBV25-1,TRBJ2-1,.,few,CASSESFGIREEQFF,TGTGCCAGCAGTGAATCGTTCGGGATACGGGAAGAGCAGTTCTTC
TRBV5-5,TRBJ2-5,TRBD2,.,CASSLESSGAPQETQYF,TGTGCCAGCAGCTTGGAGTCTAGCGGGGCACCCCAAGAGACCCAGTACTTC
TRBV11-3,TRBJ2-3,TRBD1,few,CASGRQGSDTQYF,TGTGCCAGTGGTCGACAGGGTTCGGATACGCAGTATTTT
TRBV30,TRBJ1-6,TRBD1,few,CAWSAPDRENSPLHF,TGTGCCTGGAGTGCCCCGGACAGGGAAAATTCACCCCTCCACTTT
TRBV4-1,TRBJ1-5,.,few,CASSQERRGDQPQHF,TGCGCCAGCAGCCAAGAACGGAGGGGCGATCAGCCCCAGCATTTT
TRBV28,TRBJ1-5,.,.,CASSFGQPNQPQHF,TGTGCCAGCAGTTTTGGGCAGCCAAATCAGCCCCAGCATTTT
TRBV9,TRBJ2-2,TRBD2,few,CASSDGTSGRAPGTGELFF,TGTGCCAGCAGCGACGGGACTAGCGGGAGGGCCCCCGGGACCGGGGAGCTGTTTTTT
TRBV19,TRBJ1-5,.,.,CASSILRAADNQPQHF,TGTGCCAGTAGTATACTGCGGGCGGCAGACAATCAGCCCCAGCATTTT
TRBV6-5,TRBJ2-1,.,.,CASRGVGEPQFF,TGTGCCAGCAGGGGAGTCGGCGAACCACAGTTCTTC
TRBV28,TRBJ1-3,.,.,CASSFQGTSGNTIYF,TGTGCCAGCAGTTTTCAGGGAACCTCCGGAAACACCATATATTTT
TRBV7-2,TRBJ1-3,.,few,CASSLDPGNTIYF,TGTGCCAGCAGCTTAGATCCAGGAAACACCATATATTTT
TRBV5-1,TRBJ1-1,.,once,CASSLWGVTEAFF,TGCGCCAGCAGCTTGTGGGGGGTGACTGAAGCTTTCTTT
TRBV7-8,TRBJ1-2,.,.,CASSLRDIANYGYTF,TGTGCCAGCAGCTTACGGGACATTGCTAACTATGGCTACACCTTC
TRBV27,TRBJ1-1,.,few,CASSLTGNGAEAFF,TGTGCCAGCAGTCTAACAGGGAACGGCGCTGAAGCTTTCTTT
TRBV5-1,TRBJ1-1,TRBD1,.,CASSAWDRGEAFF,TGCGCCAGCAGCGCCTGGGACAGGGGAGAAGCTTTCTTT
TRBV2,TRBJ2-3,TRBD2,.,CASSGVGTSLSTDTQYF,TGTGCCAGCAGTGGGGTGGGGACTAGCCTTAGCACGGATACGCAGTATTTT
TRBV9,TRBJ2-1,TRBD1,.,CASSPSGQGFYNEQFF,TGTGCCAGCAGCCCCTCGGGACAGGGTTTTTACAATGAGCAGTTCTTC
TRBV7-9,TRBJ2-2,.,once,CASSSPTGTGELFF,TGTGCCAGCAGCTCTCCCACAGGTACCGGGGAGCTGTTTTTT
TRBV7-9,TRBJ1-4,.,.,CASSEDRLFNEKLFF,TGTGCCAGCAGCGAGGACAGATTATTTAATGAAAAACTGTTTTTT
TRBV18,TRBJ1-2,.,once,CASSPGAAYGYTF,TGTGCCAGCTCACCAGGGGCGGCGTATGGCTACACCTTC
TRBV14,TRBJ1-4,TRBD1,.,CASSHRDSEKLFF,TGTGCCAGCAGCCACCGGGACAGCGAAAAACTGTTTTTT
TRBV9,TRBJ2-6,.,.,CASSVGDSGANVLTF,TGTGCCAGCAGCGTCGGAGACTCTGGGGCCAACGTCCTGACTTTC
TRBV5-1,TRBJ2-3,TRBD2,once,CASSWGERGASDTQYF,TGCGCCAGCAGCTGGGGGGAGCGGGGGGCTTCAGATACGCAGTATTTT
TRBV2,TRBJ2-7,TRBD2,.,CASSEKTSGRPYEQYF,TGTGCCAGCAGTGAAAAAACTAGCGGGAGGCCCTACGAGCAGTACTTC
TRBV7-8,TRBJ1-2,TRBD1,.,CASSFGDRGKGGYTF,TGTGCCAGCAGCTTTGGGGACAGGGGGAAGGGTGGCTACACCTTC
TRBV2,TRBJ2-7,.,.,CASGQAAYEQYF,TGTGCCAGCGGGCAAGCAGCCTACGAGCAGTACTTC
TRBV30,TRBJ2-7,TRBD1,.,CAWKTMGQGVTYEQYF,TGTGCCTGGAAAACAATGGGACAGGGGGTTACCTACGAGCAGTACTTC
TRBV27,TRBJ1-5,.,.,CASGLGPNSNQPQHF,TGTGCCAGCGGACTTGGTCCCAATAGCAATCAGCCCCAGCATTTT
TRBV7-2,TRBJ1-2,.,once,CASSLGRHEYGYTF,TGTGCCAGCAGCTTAGGTCGACATGAATATGGCTACACCTTC
TRBV6-1,TRBJ2-5,.,few,CASTHGGSSETQYF,TGTGCCAGCACCCACGGGGGTTCGTCAGAGACCCAGTACTTC
TRBV6-1,TRBJ2-7,.,.,CASSEPGGVLEQYF,TGTGCCAGCAGTGAACCTGGCGGAGTTCTCGAGCAGTACTTC
TRBV6-1,TRBJ2-7,TRBD2,.,CASSEALAGAGEQYF,TGTGCCAGCAGTGAAGCTCTAGCGGGGGCTGGAGAGCAGTACTTC
TRBV29-1,TRBJ1-2,TRBD1,.,CSDDRVDGYTF,TGCAGCGACGACAGGGTAGATGGCTACACCTTC
TRBV6-1,TRBJ1-1,TRBD1,few,CASSGYRGEWVKAFF,TGTGCCAGCAGTGGGTACAGGGGGGAATGGGTGAAAGCTTTCTTT
TRBV5-1,TRBJ2-1,.,.,CASRYSPGSNEQFF,TGCGCCAGCAGATACTCGCCAGGCTCAAATGAGCAGTTCTTC
TRBV5-1,TRBJ2-1,.,.,CASSAVVEQFF,TGCGCCAGCAGCGCTGTAGTTGAGCAGTTCTTC
TRBV7-9,TRBJ2-3,.,.,CASSLDVGTDTQYF,TGTGCCAGCAGCTTAGATGTCGGTACAGATACGCAGTATTTT
TRBV28,TRBJ1-5,TRBD1,.,CASSTGAGQPQHF,TGTGCCAGCAGTACAGGGGCTGGGCAGCCCCAGCATTTT
TRBV9,TRBJ2-1,.,.,CASSVVAGTYNEQFF,TGTGCCAGCAGCGTAGTCGCAGGGACCTACAATGAGCAGTTCTTC
TRBV10-3,TRBJ1-1,.,.,CAISEGVSREAFF,TGTGCCATCAGTGAAGGGGTCAGCCGTGAAGCTTTCTTT
TRBV5-5,TRBJ2-7,.,.,CASSLGRDSMSYEQYF,TGTGCCAGCAGCTTGGGCCGGGACTCGATGTCCTACGAGCAGTACTTC
TRBV27,TRBJ2-1,TRBD2,once,CASSLSRRERNNEQFF,TGTGCCAGCAGTTTATCCCGGCGGGAGAGGAACAATGAGCAGTTCTTC
TRBV9,TRBJ2-3,TRBD2,.,CASSVGLAGAADTQYF,TGTGCCAGCAGCGTCGGACTAGCGGGAGCAGCAGATACGCAGTATTTT
TRBV5-6,TRBJ1-2,TRBD1,.,CASSFRGIAGFRGYTF,TGTGCCAGCAGCTTCAGGGGGATCGCGGGGTTTCGCGGCTACACCTTC
TRBV30,TRBJ1-1,.,.,CAWSVKGQRRAEAFF,TGTGCCTGGAGTGTAAAAGGACAGAGACGCGCTGAAGCTTTCTTT